The sample holds a few counts of the clone carrying this T cell receptor beta chain. No antigen is known for it. The record originates from a study of vaccination effects on CD4 cells after COVID-19. Only in-frame clones appear in the TCRdb table, and some are missing; sequencing was by immunoSEQ multiplex PCR. The sample shows about 20,000 clones, under 75% of them seen only once. This CDR3 spans 16 amino acids. Looked up from germline, CDR1 is SGHRS and CDR2 is YFSETQ. The J segment lost 2 bases and the V segment lost 0 bases, leaving 2 bases of the junction unmatched. After expansion with viral peptide pools in the ViraFEST assay, antigen-specific CD4+ T cells were sequenced. Subsequent to 10 days of culture, CD4+ T cells were isolated. Each vaccine recipient was nucleocapsid antibody negative and had no prior SARS-CoV-2 infection.

The sequence derives from a human donor who received a COVID-19 vaccine. This specimen consisted of CD4+ T cells from PBMCs cultured with HCoV-NL63 spike peptides, obtained before COVID-19 vaccination. The J gene is TRBJ2-3, the V gene TRBV5-1; 11 nucleotides line up with TRBD2. Written as DNA, the CDR3 is TGCGCCAGCAGCTTGGCACTAGCGGGGGCCACAGATACGCAGTATTTT. It encodes CASSLALAGATDTQYF.